These 19 T cell receptor beta chains originate from one sample sequenced in a study of PD-1 blockade in classical Hodgkin lymphoma. Measured with immunoSEQ multiplex PCR; TCRdb has only the in-frame clones, and not every one. The sample includes 25,000 to 35,000 clones, around 85% of them seen just once. Indicated time point: cycle 4 day 1 (C4D1), after five to seven weeks of nivolumab. Every patient relapsed after autologous stem cell transplantation, and brentuximab vedotin exposure varied. Thawed PBMCs were the source of CD4+ T cells, purified by magnetic negative selection. Sample: CD4+ T cells from blood, taken before the fourth cycle of nivolumab. The receptors were gathered from a human donor with classical Hodgkin lymphoma.

A single count supports this clone. The J gene is TRBJ1-1, the V gene TRBV18; TRBD1 might be the D (5 bases). The germline CDR1 and CDR2 sequences are KGHSH and LQKENI. V lost 3 bases and J lost 2, with 22 bases in between. This CDR3 is built from 18 residues. The CDR3 region has the DNA TGTGCCAGCTCACCCCCTTGGACATTCGCTACAAGAAACACTGAAGCTTTCTTT. It translates to CASSPPWTFATRNTEAFF. Variable domain in full (rest from reference TRBV18 and TRBJ1-1): NAGVMQNPRHLVRRRGQEARLRCSPMKGHSHVYWYRQLPEEGLKFMVYLQKENIIDESGMPKERFSAEFPKEGPSILRIQQVVRGDSAAYFCASSPPWTFATRNTEAFFGQGTRLTVV.

The chain carries TRBV11-2 and TRBJ1-1; 7 bases agree with TRBD1. The CDR3 is 12 amino acids. V lost 3 bases and J lost 9; bases outside the gene matches: 4. Per germline, CDR1 SGHAT and CDR2 FQNNGV. In nucleotides, the CDR3 is TGTGCCAGCAGCTTGGGGACAGACAAAGCTTTCTTT. This gives the protein CASSLGTDKAFF.

This chain links TRBV5-1 with TRBJ2-1, with TRBD2 matching 7 bases. Germline V CDR1 and CDR2: SGHRS, YFSETQ. Losses at the gene ends were 1 base for V and 2 bases for J; bases not matched to a gene: 6. The CDR3 length is 16 residues. DNA for the CDR3: TGCGCCAGCAGCTTGTGGCGGGAGAGTGCCTACAATGAGCAGTTCTTC. The encoded protein is CASSLWRESAYNEQFF.

Notes on this clone: One end of the junction does not line up with germline, which may come from a read error. V usage is TRBV2 and J usage is TRBJ1-1; 7 bases map to TRBD1. The CDR3 runs 14 residues. CDR1 and CDR2 (germline): SNHLY, FYNNEI. This CDR3 is CASSEDRAGTEAFF. CDR3 nucleotides: TGTGCCAGCAGCGAAGACAGGGCGGGCACTGAAGCTTTCTTT.

The chain combines TRBV7-9 with TRBJ1-2, with 8 nucleotides matching TRBD1. The length of the CDR3 is 18 residues. V shed 4 bases, J shed 1 base, and the junction held 14 bases outside the gene matches. Germline V CDR1 and CDR2: SEHNR, FQNEAQ (reference sequence). The CDR3 region has the DNA TGTGCCAGCAGCTCGACCACGGACAGGGTTCCTCTTAACTATGGCTACACCTTC. Protein: CASSSTTDRVPLNYGYTF.

This sequence joins TRBV11-1 and TRBJ2-1; 7 bases match TRBD2. The germline V gene has CDR1 SGHAT and CDR2 FQDESV (reference sequence). Trimming at V came to 3 bases and at J to 2 bases, leaving 4 bases not matched to a gene. The CDR3 is 15 residues long. The CDR3 spells CASSFKRGTYNEQFF. As DNA, the CDR3 is TGTGCCAGCAGCTTTAAGCGGGGTACCTACAATGAGCAGTTCTTC.

The chain has TRBV12-5 and TRBJ2-6, with D unresolved. Trimming took off 6 bases at V and 0 bases at J, with 15 bases between the two ends. Germline V lookup: CDR1 LGHNT, CDR2 FRNRAP. The CDR3 has 17 residues. The CDR3 sequence: CASGPISPPSGANVLTF. The DNA of the CDR3 is TGTGCTAGTGGCCCAATATCCCCCCCCTCTGGGGCCAACGTCCTGACTTTC.

The V and J genes are TRBV5-5 and TRBJ1-5; 8 positions agree with TRBD1. J lost 6 bases, V lost 2 bases, and 7 bases had no gene match. CDR3 size: 15 residues. The germline V gene has CDR1 SGHKS and CDR2 YYEKEE (reference sequence). The CDR3 is CASSFSGQGRQPQHF. The CDR3 DNA reads as TGTGCCAGCAGCTTCTCTGGACAGGGACGTCAGCCCCAGCATTTT.

The J gene is TRBJ1-1, the V gene TRBV2; 7 positions agree with TRBD1. Germline lookup yields CDR1 SNHLY and CDR2 FYNNEI. V shed 8 bases and J 0 bases; nucleotides not matched to a gene: 9. This CDR3 has 15 amino acids. CDR3 sequence reads: CASAKGQPVNTEAFF. The CDR3 bases are TGTGCCAGCGCAAAGGGACAGCCGGTGAACACTGAAGCTTTCTTT. The full variable domain, its missing parts supplied by reference TRBV2 and TRBJ1-1, is EPEVTQTPSHQVTQMGQEVILRCVPISNHLYFYWYRQILGQKVEFLVSFYNNEISEKSEIFDDQFSVERPDGSNFTLKIRSTKLEDSAMYFCASAKGQPVNTEAFFGQGTRLTVV.

This chain joins TRBV29-1 and TRBJ1-1; maybe TRBD1 (5 bases). The CDR3 extends over 12 amino acids. Germline CDR1 is SQVTM and CDR2 is ANQGSEA. V gave up 7 bases and J gave up 1 base, with 10 bases separating them. The CDR3 bases are TGCAGCGCGGGGGGGAGGAACACTGAAGCTTTCTTT. Translated, it gives CSAGGRNTEAFF.

Written as DNA, the CDR3 is TGCGCCAGCAGCTTGGCCGGGACAGGGGGCACCTACGAGCAGTACTTC. The encoded protein is CASSLAGTGGTYEQYF. The rearrangement links TRBV5-1 to TRBJ2-7; 12 bases fit TRBD1. Unmatched junction bases numbered 3, after V lost 0 bases and J lost 2 bases. The CDR3 sequence is 16 residues long. The V gene's germline CDR1 is SGHRS and CDR2 YFSETQ. Looking up the rest from reference TRBV5-1 and TRBJ2-7 gives the full variable domain: KAGVTQTPRYLIKTRGQQVTLSCSPISGHRSVSWYQQTPGQGLQFLFEYFSETQRNKGNFPGRFSGRQFSNSRSEMNVSTLELGDSALYLCASSLAGTGGTYEQYFGPGTRLTVT.

The J gene is TRBJ1-2, the V gene TRBV5-1, with D perhaps matching TRBD1 (6 bases). CDR1 is SGHRS and CDR2 is YFSETQ in the germline V gene. This CDR3 is built from 15 residues. V dropped 1 base and J dropped 5 bases, with 15 bases sitting between them. The CDR3 reads CASSLTGGGSYGYTF. As DNA, the CDR3 is TGCGCCAGCAGCTTGACTGGGGGCGGGAGTTATGGCTACACCTTC.

This sequence joins TRBV6-5 and TRBJ2-5, with a possible D match to TRBD1 (6 bases). The germline CDR1 and CDR2 sequences are MNHEY and SVGAGI. V shed 1 base and J shed 11 bases, with 17 bases lying between them. CDR3 length: 14 residues. CDR3 protein: CASSYLGQRTEQYF. CDR3 coding DNA: TGTGCCAGCAGTTACTTGGGACAACGAACGGAGCAGTACTTC.

This clone has just one count. Here the CDR3 DNA reads TGTGCCAGCAGCTTGGGGGGACAGGGGGCGGCCTATGGCTACACCTTC. Encoded protein: CASSLGGQGAAYGYTF. The chain recombines TRBV5-4 with TRBJ1-2; 12 bases are a match to TRBD1. Germline V gene lookup returns CDR1 SGHNT and CDR2 YYREEE (reference sequence). The CDR3 contains 16 residues. V shed 0 bases, J shed 4 bases, and the junction held 4 bases outside the gene matches.

The CDR3 spells CASSHGRPSVFSYNEQFF. CDR3 DNA: TGTGCCAGTAGCCACGGACGTCCTAGCGTCTTCTCCTACAATGAGCAGTTCTTC. V and J are TRBV19 and TRBJ2-1; tentatively, D is TRBD2 (6 bases). V shed 6 bases and J shed 0 bases, with 21 bases lying between them. The CDR3 totals 18 residues. Germline V gives CDR1 LNHDA, CDR2 SQIVND (reference sequence).

The V gene is TRBV29-1, the J gene TRBJ1-1; TRBD1 might be the D (6 bases). CDR3 length equals 14 residues. The germline V gene encodes CDR1 SQVTM and CDR2 ANQGSEA. V lost 7 bases and J lost 1, with 16 bases in between. CDR3 loop: CSAQPQGTNTEAFF. Here the CDR3 DNA reads TGCAGCGCCCAGCCACAGGGAACGAACACTGAAGCTTTCTTT.

The sample holds one count of this clone. The chain uses TRBV7-9 and TRBJ2-2, with D tentatively TRBD2 (5 bases). Trimming stripped 1 base from V and 4 bases from J, with 7 bases between. The CDR3 runs 14 residues. The V gene's germline CDR1 is SEHNR and CDR2 FQNEAQ (reference sequence). CDR3 DNA: TGTGCCAGCAGCTTAGGAGGGAGCACCGGGGAGCTGTTTTTT. Protein sequence: CASSLGGSTGELFF.

This clone was observed a handful of times. The rearrangement joins TRBV2 to TRBJ1-5, with 8 bases fitting TRBD1. Per germline, CDR1 SNHLY and CDR2 FYNNEI. Trimming cost V 10 bases and J 2 bases; bases outside gene matches: 10. This CDR3 has 15 residues. The CDR3 sequence: CATQGELLGNQPQHF. The CDR3 region has the DNA TGTGCCACACAGGGGGAGTTATTGGGCAATCAGCCCCAGCATTTT.

The chain employs TRBV2 and TRBJ1-1; 8 positions match TRBD1. The length of the CDR3 is 14 residues. The germline CDR1 and CDR2 sequences are SNHLY and FYNNEI. Trimming at V came to 4 bases and at J to 2 bases, leaving 3 bases not matched to a gene. CDR3 nucleotide sequence: TGTGCCAGCAGTGCTCAGGGGGCCAACACTGAAGCTTTCTTT. Translated, it gives CASSAQGANTEAFF.